The 29 T cell receptor beta chains presented below share a single source sample, sequenced in a study of regulatory T cells in long-lasting Graves disease (dated by TCRdb to about 2021). The library was produced with multiplex PCR. The data were produced on an Illumina HiSeq 4000. CDR3 regions were amplified by Arm-PCR with iRepertoire HTBI primers to construct TCR beta libraries. TCRdb reworked the public reads: Q25 trimming with fastp, MiXCR clone assembly, productive beta chains retained. CDR3 protein sequences are deduplicated, and each keeps its most common genes and DNA. A total of about 220,000 distinct CDR3 sequences appear in this sample, roughly 18% of them only once. 12% of the sample goes to the ten largest clones. This specimen's time point label, interpreted: newly diagnosed GD, antithyroid drugs for less than 3 months. For both TCR sequencing and RNA sequencing, RNA was extracted from PBMCs in TRIzol.

These data were likewise used in another study, on T cells in Graves' hyperthyroidism and ophthalmopathy.

Sequenced here: peripheral blood mononuclear cells (PBMCs), sampled at new diagnosis, from a patient treated with antithyroid drugs. The source is a woman in her 30s with Graves disease. Donor details come from another sample of the same person, matched by shared clones.

The chain is built from TRBV7-9 and TRBJ1-1, with 7 bases lining up with TRBD1. The CDR3 is made up of 14 amino acids. Germline CDR1 is SEHNR and CDR2 is FQNEAQ (reference sequence). Trimming cost V 5 bases and J 2 bases; bases outside gene matches: 5. The CDR3 loop reads CASSNRDSNTEAFF. The CDR3 DNA reads as TGTGCCAGCAGCAACCGGGACAGTAACACTGAAGCTTTCTTT.

V is TRBV28 and J is TRBJ1-5; 7 bases line up with TRBD1. V lost 2 bases and J lost 6; bases outside the gene matches: 4. CDR1 and CDR2 from the germline V gene are MDHEN and SYDVKM. CDR3 length equals 14 residues. CDR3 coding DNA: TGTGCCAGCAGTTTAAGGTCAGGGGGTCAGCCCCAGCATTTT. It codes for CASSLRSGGQPQHF.

The chain links TRBV19 to TRBJ1-5; D call uncertain. The CDR3 length is 17 residues. CDR1 LNHDA and CDR2 SQIVND come from the germline V gene (reference sequence). V lost 3 bases to trimming and J lost 0 bases, with 15 bases between them. CDR3 protein: CASSIGLGSPSNQPQHF. The CDR3 DNA sequence: TGTGCCAGTAGTATCGGTTTGGGAAGCCCTAGCAATCAGCCCCAGCATTTT. The whole variable domain, remainder taken from reference TRBV19 and TRBJ1-5, is DGGITQSPKYLFRKEGQNVTLSCEQNLNHDAMYWYRQDPGQGLRLIYYSQIVNDFQKGDIAEGYSVSREKKESFPLTVTSAQKNPTAFYLCASSIGLGSPSNQPQHFGDGTRLSIL.

This clonotype was seen ten or more times. The rearrangement links TRBV30 to TRBJ1-2; D uncertain. Germline V gene sequence: CDR1 GTSNPN, CDR2 SVGIG (reference sequence). Deletions cut 1 base from V and 5 bases from J, with 8 bases between. There are 12 residues in the CDR3. The CDR3 sequence: CAWSGPVYGYTF. The CDR3 DNA follows: TGTGCCTGGAGTGGGCCGGTTTATGGCTACACCTTC.

As to this clonotype: A far larger clone is off by one base, so a read error is likely. This chain uses TRBV11-2 with TRBJ2-5; 12 positions agree with TRBD2. The DNA end lines up better with TRBJ2-1; the J call may be wrong. The germline V gene has CDR1 SGHAT and CDR2 FQNNGV. The CDR3 extends over 16 amino acids. The chain's CDR3 is CASSPRLAGEYNDQFF. CDR3 sequence (DNA): TGTGCCAGCAGCCCCCGACTAGCGGGAGAATACAATGATCAGTTCTTC.

The gene calls are TRBV2 and TRBJ2-5; 12 nucleotides line up with TRBD2. The J call may be faulty, since TRBJ2-1 better matches the DNA end. This CDR3 is built from 15 residues. The germline V gene has CDR1 SNHLY and CDR2 FYNNEI. The DNA of the CDR3 is TGTGCCAGCAGCCGACTAGCGGGAGTAGGCAATGAGCAGTTCTTC. Its translation: CASSRLAGVGNEQFF.

This clonotype has a count of ten or more. Compared with germline, one end of the junction differs, possibly owing to a read error. V and J are TRBV6-1 and TRBJ1-2, with D hard to call. This CDR3 region has 15 residues. Germline values: CDR1 MNHNS, CDR2 SASEGT. The CDR3 here is CASGRVATSNYGYTF. As DNA, the CDR3 is TGTGCCAGCGGGCGGGTTGCGACTTCTAATTATGGCTACACCTTC.

In its sample, this clonotype was seen many times. This chain links TRBV18 with TRBJ1-5, with TRBD1 matching 8 bases. Germline V gene data show CDR1 as KGHSH and CDR2 as LQKENI. The junction had 6 bases not matched to a gene; V was cut back by 5 bases and J by 3 bases. The length of the CDR3 is 15 residues. The DNA for the CDR3 is TGTGCCAGCTCAGTAGACAGGGGAGACAATCAGCCCCAGCATTTT. This gives the protein CASSVDRGDNQPQHF.

This clonotype was seen only a few times. The rearrangement links TRBV6-5 to TRBJ2-3, with a tentative D call TRBD2 (7 bases). This CDR3 is built from 14 residues. CDR1 MNHEY and CDR2 SVGAGI come from the germline V gene. V gave up 4 bases and J gave up 10 bases, with 18 bases separating them. Written as DNA, the CDR3 is TGTGCCAGCAGTTTAGGCGGGGGCCAGATTGCGCAGTATTTT. Translation: CASSLGGGQIAQYF.

This chain uses TRBV28 with TRBJ1-5, with TRBD1 as a possible D gene (6 bases). Germline V gene lookup returns CDR1 MDHEN and CDR2 SYDVKM. V gave up 7 bases and J gave up 2 bases, with 15 bases separating them. The length of the CDR3 is 15 residues. This CDR3 reads CASTIGGRGNQPQHF. Written as DNA, the CDR3 is TGTGCCAGCACCATAGGGGGACGGGGCAATCAGCCCCAGCATTTT.

This clonotype has at least ten counts. The rearrangement uses TRBV19 and TRBJ2-5, with D unclear. The V gene's germline CDR1 is LNHDA and CDR2 SQIVND (reference sequence). Trimming removed 3 bases from V and 6 bases from J, with 11 bases in between. The CDR3 loop spans 13 amino acids. DNA of the CDR3: TGTGCCAGTAGTATTACTTATGAACAGACCCAGTACTTC. It specifies CASSITYEQTQYF.

This clonotype occurred many times. The V call is TRBV19, the J call TRBJ1-5; 11 bases fit TRBD1. Germline V gene sequence: CDR1 LNHDA, CDR2 SQIVND (reference sequence). The CDR3 is made up of 13 amino acids. V was clipped by 7 bases and J by 5 bases; unmatched bases: 1. The DNA for the CDR3 is TGTGCCAGTATGGGACAGGGGGATCAGCCCCAGCATTTT. Protein: CASMGQGDQPQHF.

This chain links TRBV19 with TRBJ1-4; D ambiguous. The CDR3 runs 17 residues. In germline, CDR1 is LNHDA, CDR2 SQIVND (reference sequence). Trimming stripped 4 bases from V and 0 bases from J, with 15 bases between. CDR3 nucleotide sequence: TGTGCCAGTAGTACCGCGGACGGATATGCAACTAATGAAAAACTGTTTTTT. Amino acids: CASSTADGYATNEKLFF. The full variable domain, its missing parts supplied by reference TRBV19 and TRBJ1-4, is DGGITQSPKYLFRKEGQNVTLSCEQNLNHDAMYWYRQDPGQGLRLIYYSQIVNDFQKGDIAEGYSVSREKKESFPLTVTSAQKNPTAFYLCASSTADGYATNEKLFFGSGTQLSVL.

For the CDR3, the DNA is TGCAGTGCTAGAGCAGGACTAGCGGGGGGCTCCTACAATGAGCAGTTCTTC. It yields the protein CSARAGLAGGSYNEQFF. The genes are TRBV20-1 and TRBJ2-1; TRBD2 matches at 14 bases. Germline CDR1 and CDR2: DFQATT and SNEGSKA (reference sequence). V lost 1 base and J lost 0; bases outside the gene matches: 2. The CDR3 contains 17 residues.

This clonotype appeared many times. The V gene is TRBV7-9, the J gene TRBJ1-1; D gene uncertain. The CDR3 loop spans 12 amino acids. Trimming stripped 3 bases from V and 1 base from J, with 3 bases between. From germline, CDR1 is SEHNR and CDR2 FQNEAQ (reference sequence). Here the CDR3 DNA reads TGTGCCAGCAGCTTCAAGAACACTGAAGCTTTCTTT. Translated: CASSFKNTEAFF. The variable domain in full, completed from reference TRBV7-9 and TRBJ1-1, reads DTGVSQNPRHKITKRGQNVTFRCDPISEHNRLYWYRQTLGQGPEFLTYFQNEAQLEKSRLLSDRFSAERPKGSFSTLEIQRTEQGDSAMYLCASSFKNTEAFFGQGTRLTVV.

Comment on this clonotype: With only one base between it and a far larger clone, this is likely a read error. CDR3 nucleotides: TGTGCCAGCAGTTCAAGCGGTCCCTACAATGAGCAGTACTTC. Translating gives CASSSSGPYNEQYF. The chain joins TRBV27 to TRBJ2-7, with a weak D call TRBD2 (5 bases). V gave up 4 bases and J gave up 7 bases, with 17 bases separating them. This CDR3 comprises 14 residues. Per the germline V gene, CDR1 is MNHEY and CDR2 is SMNVEV (reference sequence).

This clonotype has at least ten counts. A read error may be the cause here, since a much bigger clone is one base away. The chain uses TRBV12-3 or TRBV12-4 and TRBJ2-3; D uncertain. The length of the CDR3 is 11 residues. Trimming pared 7 bases from V and 5 bases from J, leaving 7 bases between. The CDR3: CASNPRDTQYF. The CDR3 DNA reads TGTGCCAGCAACCCGAGAGATACGCAGTATTTT.

Many counts were recorded for this clonotype. The rearrangement joins TRBV19 to TRBJ2-2; 7 nucleotides agree with TRBD1. Germline-derived CDR1 and CDR2 are LNHDA and SQIVND (reference sequence). The CDR3 consists of 15 residues. Trimming took 5 bases from V and 2 from J; bases not matched to a gene: 5. The CDR3 nucleotides are TGTGCCAGTAGTGCAGGGACAGCTAACACCGGGGAGCTGTTTTTT. This codes for CASSAGTANTGELFF.

This clonotype was recorded many times. This chain uses TRBV27 with TRBJ2-1; 14 nucleotides agree with TRBD2. Germline assignment: CDR1 MNHEY and CDR2 SMNVEV (reference sequence). The CDR3 is made up of 18 amino acids. V lost 7 bases and J lost 0; bases outside the gene matches: 8. The CDR3 region has the DNA TGTGCCAGCACTCCGGGACTAGCGGGAGTGGGCTCCTACAATGAGCAGTTCTTC. It codes for CASTPGLAGVGSYNEQFF.

Note on this clonotype: Being one base from a much bigger clone, this may be a read error. The rearrangement uses TRBV15 and TRBJ2-7; 11 nucleotides match TRBD1. V lost 3 bases to trimming and J lost 8 bases; unmatched junction nucleotides: 6. The CDR3 runs to 14 residues. Germline lookup yields CDR1 LNHNV and CDR2 YYDKDF (reference sequence). Here the CDR3 reads CATSRGTGGYKQYF. Here the CDR3 DNA reads TGTGCCACCAGCAGGGGGACAGGGGGGTACAAGCAGTACTTC.

This clonotype appeared a few times. The CDR3 loop is CASTQDRMNTEAFF. The CDR3 DNA reads as TGTGCCAGCACCCAGGACCGGATGAACACTGAAGCTTTCTTT. The gene calls are TRBV6-1 and TRBJ1-1; D not resolved. V was clipped by 7 bases and J by 0 bases, with 12 bases between them. The CDR3 contains 14 residues. CDR1 is MNHNS and CDR2 is SASEGT in the germline V gene.

This clonotype was recorded many times. The chain has TRBV2 and TRBJ2-6, with 7 bases fitting TRBD1. Germline V lookup: CDR1 SNHLY, CDR2 FYNNEI. CDR3 length: 16 amino acids. With V trimmed by 5 bases and J by 0 bases, 4 bases remained unmatched. The CDR3 protein is CASSRDSLSGANVLTF. The CDR3 DNA reads as TGTGCCAGCAGTCGGGACAGCCTCTCTGGGGCCAACGTCCTGACTTTC.

A remark on this clonotype: It is likely a read error: a sequence one base away is far more abundant. The chain is built from TRBV11-2 and TRBJ2-3; TRBD1 agrees at 8 bases. The end of the DNA fits TRBJ2-7 better, so the J call may be wrong. This CDR3 is 14 amino acids long. Germline CDR1 reads SGHAT; CDR2 reads FQNNGV. The chain's CDR3 is CARSLDREYYEQYF. The CDR3 coding sequence is TGTGCCAGAAGCCTGGACAGGGAATACTACGAGCAGTACTTC.

This clonotype was recorded at least ten times. The rearrangement joins TRBV29-1 to TRBJ1-5; D perhaps matches TRBD1 (5 bases). This CDR3 has 14 amino acids. CDR1 is SQVTM, CDR2 ANQGSEA, per germline. The V end was cut by 6 bases, the J end by 2 bases, with 14 bases between. CDR3 nucleotide sequence: TGCAGCGTCGCCGGGGGATCCGGCAATCAGCCCCAGCATTTT. Amino acid sequence: CSVAGGSGNQPQHF.

In its sample, this clonotype was seen once. This may come from a read error, since a much larger clone is one base off. This chain connects TRBV30 to TRBJ2-1, with TRBD1 as a possible D gene (5 bases). With 4 bases removed from V and 2 bases from J, the gap between germline ends came to 12 bases. This CDR3 comprises 14 residues. Germline loops: CDR1 GTSNPN, CDR2 SVGIG (reference sequence). The CDR3 reads CAWMDTYPYNEQFF. CDR3 DNA sequence: TGTGCCTGGATGGACACCTATCCCTACAATGAGCAGTTCTTC.

This clonotype was found once. The V call is TRBV28, the J call TRBJ2-3, with 7 bases that match TRBD1. In germline, CDR1 is MDHEN, CDR2 SYDVKM. The CDR3 is 16 amino acids. The V segment lost 1 base and the J segment 3 bases; nucleotides outside the gene matches: 7. CDR3 in DNA: TGTGCCAGCAGTTTATACGGACAGGCATGGACAGATACGCAGTATTTT. Translating it yields CASSLYGQAWTDTQYF.

This clonotype was found many times. The rearrangement uses TRBV2 and TRBJ2-7; TRBD1 matches 8 bases. Germline CDR1 is SNHLY and CDR2 is FYNNEI. This CDR3 has 13 amino acids. The ends lost 6 bases at V and 5 bases at J; junction bases unmatched: 6. As DNA, the CDR3 is TGTGCCAGCAGGGCGGGACAGGAACACGAGCAGTACTTC. As protein: CASRAGQEHEQYF.

The V call is TRBV11-2, the J call TRBJ1-1, with D possibly TRBD1 on 6 matching bases. Germline V gene data show CDR1 as SGHAT and CDR2 as FQNNGV. Trimming took off 1 base at V and 4 bases at J, with 13 bases between the two ends. The CDR3 length is 15 residues. Here the CDR3 reads CASSLVGAFRTEAFF. The CDR3 DNA reads TGTGCCAGCAGCTTAGTGGGGGCCTTCCGCACTGAAGCTTTCTTT.

This clonotype was detected ten times or more. This chain connects TRBV6-2 or TRBV6-3 to TRBJ1-6, with D perhaps TRBD1 (5 bases). The CDR3 covers 14 residues. Trimming shortened V by 7 bases and J by 5 bases, and 12 bases separated the two germline ends. Germline V gene data show CDR1 as MNHEY and CDR2 as SVGEGT. The CDR3 loop is CASTRTNHNSPLHF. As DNA, the CDR3 is TGTGCCAGCACACGGACAAACCATAATTCACCCCTCCACTTT.